The 6 T cell receptor beta chains below were found in one sample sequenced in a study of cytomegalovirus exposure and HLA in healthy donors. The PCR ran on 60 Vbeta and 13 Jbeta primers. Produced via immunoSEQ multiplex PCR; TCRdb's table is partial and in-frame only. The sample yields tens of thousands of clones, around 82% seen once. The sample consisted of PBMCs. The receptors here all came from a male donor in good health and CMV-seronegative.

This clone was seen only once. This chain joins TRBV29-1 and TRBJ2-1, with a tentative D call TRBD2 (6 bases). CDR1 is SQVTM, CDR2 ANQGSEA, per germline. The CDR3 consists of 12 residues. The germline V and J ends were trimmed by 4 bases and 10 bases, with 14 bases remaining between them. DNA of the CDR3: TGCAGCGTTGTCCGGAGGGAAGGCGAGCAGTTCTTC. Translated, it gives CSVVRREGEQFF.

The chain couples TRBV27 to TRBJ2-2; D may be TRBD1 (5 bases). Germline CDR1 MNHEY, CDR2 SMNVEV (reference sequence). The CDR3 has 15 amino acids. Trimming removed 3 bases at V and 5 bases at J, with 13 bases between. In nucleotides, the CDR3 is TGTGCCAGCAGTTTCTTCCAGGGTGGGACCGGGGAGCTGTTTTTT. This sequence encodes CASSFFQGGTGELFF.

This chain uses TRBV19 with TRBJ1-2, with 8 positions matching TRBD1. CDR3 length: 14 amino acids. Germline V gene sequence: CDR1 LNHDA, CDR2 SQIVND (reference sequence). The V segment lost 6 bases and the J segment 3 bases; nucleotides outside the gene matches: 6. The CDR3 DNA reads as TGTGCCAGTAGGCCCCTACAGGGGGACTATGGCTACACCTTC. Residues: CASRPLQGDYGYTF.

In this sample, this clone turned up once. This rearrangement joins TRBV18 to TRBJ1-6, with TRBD1 identical over 10 bases. The CDR3 sequence is 17 residues long. CDR1 KGHSH and CDR2 LQKENI come from the germline V gene. The V gene end was trimmed by 3 bases and the J gene end by 7 bases; junction bases not matched to a gene: 9. The CDR3 DNA follows: TGTGCCAGCTCACCGCCCGTTGACAGGGGGCCCAATTCACCCCTCCACTTT. It specifies CASSPPVDRGPNSPLHF.

The rearrangement joins TRBV27 to TRBJ1-2; D unclear. Trimming removed 4 bases at V and 4 bases at J, with 10 bases between. Germline V CDR1 and CDR2: MNHEY, SMNVEV (reference sequence). The CDR3 covers 13 residues. The CDR3 DNA reads as TGTGCCAGCAGTTCTATCGCAGGCTATGGCTACACCTTC. Translated, it gives CASSSIAGYGYTF.

This clone has a handful of counts. The chain couples TRBV6-1 to TRBJ1-1; D is ambiguous. Germline V lookup: CDR1 MNHNS, CDR2 SASEGT. The V end was cut by 8 bases, the J end by 0 bases, with 10 bases between. The CDR3 has 13 residues. The CDR3: CASRELLNTEAFF. The CDR3 DNA reads TGTGCCAGCCGGGAACTTTTGAACACTGAAGCTTTCTTT.